This T cell receptor (beta chain) was recorded in a study of OX40 agonist ivuxolimab in advanced cancers. Data came from immunoSEQ multiplex PCR; TCRdb stores just in-frame clones and leaves some out. This sample has some 61,000 clones; almost 90% occur once, and the top ten carry roughly 4.8%. The CDR3 spans 14 residues. Trimming removed 6 bases from V and 4 bases from J; junction bases left unmatched: 5. Germline V gene sequence: CDR1 SNHLY, CDR2 FYNNEI. Broader study findings: At 0.1 to 3.0 mg/kg and by week 6, CD4+ and CD8+ T cells in the blood had expanded clonally.

With regard to this clone: Its antigen remains unknown.

This chain links TRBV2 with TRBJ2-7; 11 bases fit TRBD2. Source: CD4+ or CD8+ T cells sorted from blood, taken in a trial of the OX40 agonist ivuxolimab. This TCR was recovered from an adult with an advanced solid tumor such as melanoma, head and neck, liver or kidney cancer. CDR3 region: CASRPTSGRYEQYF. The CDR3 DNA reads TGTGCCAGCAGACCCACTAGCGGGAGATACGAGCAGTACTTC.